This TCR beta chain derives from a study of T cells in localized non-small cell lung cancer. Germline V lookup: CDR1 MNHEY, CDR2 SMNVEV (reference sequence). The CDR3 sequence is 14 residues long. Losses at the gene ends were 8 bases for V and 7 bases for J; bases not matched to a gene: 14. Study results and caveats: Median detection of top 100 tumor clones in adjacent lung was about 60 clones. Patients showing higher blood T cell density tended to see longer overall survival.

Method: immunoSEQ multiplex PCR; TCRdb's copy keeps in-frame clones and lacks some. The sample yields about 130,000 clones, around 90% seen once. As to this clone: Its antigen is as yet unknown.

The receptor comes from a female donor of 60 years or more with stage I lung adenocarcinoma. Sequenced here: peripheral blood, sampled before any cancer treatment. The chain recombines TRBV27 with TRBJ2-7; TRBD1 matches at 7 bases. The CDR3 loop is CASARRQGPGEQYF. The DNA of the CDR3 is TGTGCCAGCGCCCGGAGACAGGGCCCGGGTGAGCAGTACTTC.